The 9 T cell receptor beta chains below come from one sample, sequenced in a study of control samples from healthy donors and cancer patients. The table came from immunoSEQ multiplex PCR; TCRdb's copy has only in-frame clones and leaves some out. This table has 150,000 to 200,000 clones, roughly 89% appearing once. Sequenced: blood. The receptor source for this set is a woman aged 30 to 39 in good health.

The chain combines TRBV28 with TRBJ2-7; 8 nucleotides match TRBD2. CDR3 length equals 15 residues. Germline CDR1 reads MDHEN; CDR2 reads SYDVKM. Trimming at V came to 5 bases and at J to 3 bases, leaving 9 bases not matched to a gene. DNA of the CDR3: TGTGCCAGCAGTCCCCAAATAGCGGGAATCTACGAGCAGTACTTC. The encoded protein is CASSPQIAGIYEQYF.

The chain has TRBV11-2 and TRBJ2-3; D gene ambiguous. This CDR3 contains 13 residues. CDR1 is SGHAT, CDR2 FQNNGV, per germline. Deletions cut 0 bases from V and 2 bases from J, with 3 bases between. CDR3 in DNA: TGTGCCAGCAGCTTAGACCTCACAGATACGCAGTATTTT. It specifies CASSLDLTDTQYF.

This clone was observed a single time. The gene calls are TRBV7-8 and TRBJ1-6, with a weak D call TRBD1 (6 bases). The CDR3 spans 16 residues. In germline, CDR1 is SGHVS, CDR2 FQNEAQ. Trimming took off 3 bases at V and 5 bases at J, with 14 bases between the two ends. CDR3 sequence reads: CASSFQGQSNNSPLHF. The DNA for the CDR3 is TGTGCCAGCAGCTTCCAAGGACAGTCGAATAATTCACCCCTCCACTTT.

CDR3 region: CASSPRQGRGAEAFF. The CDR3 nucleotides are TGTGCCAGCAGCCCTCGACAGGGTCGTGGAGCTGAAGCTTTCTTT. The chain links TRBV7-9 to TRBJ1-1, with 7 positions matching TRBD1. The ends lost 5 bases at V and 6 bases at J; junction bases unmatched: 12. The germline V gene encodes CDR1 SEHNR and CDR2 FQNEAQ (reference sequence). CDR3 length: 15 residues.

The chain carries TRBV13 and TRBJ1-6, with D maybe TRBD1 (5 bases). V lost 5 bases to trimming and J lost 10 bases, with 12 bases between them. The CDR3 has 13 residues. Germline values: CDR1 PRHDT, CDR2 FYEKMQ (reference sequence). The CDR3 loop reads CASSTSRGSPLHF. DNA of the CDR3: TGTGCCAGCAGCACCTCCCGGGGGTCACCCCTCCACTTT. Filled out from reference TRBV13 and TRBJ1-6, the complete variable domain reads AAGVIQSPRHLIKEKRETATLKCYPIPRHDTVYWYQQGPGQDPQFLISFYEKMQSDKGSIPDRFSAQQFSDYHSELNMSSLELGDSALYFCASSTSRGSPLHFGNGTRLTVT.

Of note for this clone: Other DNA sequences in this sample translate to the same CDR3. The chain joins TRBV9 to TRBJ1-1; D unresolved. The CDR3 sequence is 14 residues long. Germline-derived CDR1 and CDR2 are SGDLS and YYNGEE. V dropped 0 bases and J dropped 4 bases, with 10 bases sitting between them. For the CDR3, the DNA is TGTGCCAGCAGCGTAGGGGGAGTTGGCACTGAAGCTTTCTTT. This codes for CASSVGGVGTEAFF.

The chain employs TRBV5-6 and TRBJ1-1; 9 nucleotides match TRBD1. V lost 4 bases to trimming and J lost 7 bases; unmatched junction nucleotides: 8. CDR1 SGHDT and CDR2 YYEEEE come from the germline V gene. The CDR3 loop spans 14 amino acids. The CDR3 DNA reads TGTGCCAGCAGCCCCTGGGACAGGGTTATTGAAGCTTTCTTT. As protein: CASSPWDRVIEAFF.

The gene calls are TRBV5-1 and TRBJ1-1; a weak D match, TRBD1 (5 bases). The germline CDR1 and CDR2 sequences are SGHRS and YFSETQ. The CDR3 extends over 14 amino acids. The V end was cut by 3 bases, the J end by 1 base, with 10 bases between. In DNA form, the CDR3 reads TGCGCCAGCAGCTCGGGGACGGGGAACACTGAAGCTTTCTTT. It encodes CASSSGTGNTEAFF.

The V call is TRBV4-2, the J call TRBJ1-4; TRBD1 aligns across 8 bases. Germline loops: CDR1 LGHNA, CDR2 YNFKEQ. V was pared by 0 bases and J by 10 bases, with 1 base of the junction left unmatched. There are 13 residues in the CDR3. CDR3 bases: TGTGCCAGCAGCCAAGATACAGGGGGAAAACTGTTTTTT. Residues: CASSQDTGGKLFF.